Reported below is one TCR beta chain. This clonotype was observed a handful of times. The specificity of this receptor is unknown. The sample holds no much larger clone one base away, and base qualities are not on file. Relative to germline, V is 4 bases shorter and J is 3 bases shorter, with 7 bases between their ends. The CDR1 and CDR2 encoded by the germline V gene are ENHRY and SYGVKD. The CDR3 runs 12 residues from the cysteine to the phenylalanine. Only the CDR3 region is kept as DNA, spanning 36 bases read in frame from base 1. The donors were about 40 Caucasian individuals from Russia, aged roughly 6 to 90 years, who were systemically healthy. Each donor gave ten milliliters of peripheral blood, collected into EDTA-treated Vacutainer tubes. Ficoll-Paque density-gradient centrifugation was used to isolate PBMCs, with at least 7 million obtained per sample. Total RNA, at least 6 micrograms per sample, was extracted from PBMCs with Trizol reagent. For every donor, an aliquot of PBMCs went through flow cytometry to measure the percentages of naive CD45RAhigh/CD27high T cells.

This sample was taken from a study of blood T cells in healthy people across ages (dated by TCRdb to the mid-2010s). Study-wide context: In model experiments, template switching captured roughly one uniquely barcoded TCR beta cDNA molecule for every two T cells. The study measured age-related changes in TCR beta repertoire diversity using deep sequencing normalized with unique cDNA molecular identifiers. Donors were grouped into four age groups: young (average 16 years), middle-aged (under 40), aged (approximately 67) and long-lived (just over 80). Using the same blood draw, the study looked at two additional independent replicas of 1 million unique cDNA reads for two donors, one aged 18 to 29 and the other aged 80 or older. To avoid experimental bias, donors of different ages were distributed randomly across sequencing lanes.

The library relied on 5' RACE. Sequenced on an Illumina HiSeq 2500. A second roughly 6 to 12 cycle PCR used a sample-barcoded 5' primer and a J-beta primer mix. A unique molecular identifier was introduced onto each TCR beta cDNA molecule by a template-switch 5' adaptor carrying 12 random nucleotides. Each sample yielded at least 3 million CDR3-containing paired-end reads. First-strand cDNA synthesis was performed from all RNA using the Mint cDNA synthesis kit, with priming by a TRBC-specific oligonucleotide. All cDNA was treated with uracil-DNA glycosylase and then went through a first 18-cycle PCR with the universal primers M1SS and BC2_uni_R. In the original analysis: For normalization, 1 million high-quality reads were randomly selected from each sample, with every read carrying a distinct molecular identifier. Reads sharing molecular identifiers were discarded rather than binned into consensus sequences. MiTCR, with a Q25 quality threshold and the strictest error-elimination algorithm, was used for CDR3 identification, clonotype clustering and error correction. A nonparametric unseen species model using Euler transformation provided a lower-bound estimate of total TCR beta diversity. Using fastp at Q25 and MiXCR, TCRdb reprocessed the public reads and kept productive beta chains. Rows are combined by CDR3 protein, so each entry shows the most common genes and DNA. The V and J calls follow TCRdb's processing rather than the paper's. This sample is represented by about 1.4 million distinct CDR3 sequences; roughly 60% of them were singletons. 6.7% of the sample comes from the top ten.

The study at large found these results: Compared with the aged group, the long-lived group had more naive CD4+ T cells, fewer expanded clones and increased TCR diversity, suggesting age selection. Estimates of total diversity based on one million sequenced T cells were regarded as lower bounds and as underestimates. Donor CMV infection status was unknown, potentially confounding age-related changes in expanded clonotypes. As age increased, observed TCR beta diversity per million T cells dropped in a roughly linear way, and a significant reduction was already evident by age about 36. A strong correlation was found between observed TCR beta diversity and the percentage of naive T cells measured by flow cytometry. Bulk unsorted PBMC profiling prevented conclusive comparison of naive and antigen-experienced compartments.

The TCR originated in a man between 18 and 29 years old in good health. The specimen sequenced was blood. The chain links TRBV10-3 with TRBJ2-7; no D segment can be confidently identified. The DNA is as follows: TGTGCCATCAGTGGTCTCGGCTACGAGCAGTACTTC. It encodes CAISGLGYEQYF.